Presented here are 18 T cell receptor beta chains from one specimen sequenced in a study of T cells in Graves' hyperthyroidism and ophthalmopathy. TCR beta CDR3 regions were amplified from RNA. A first-round RT-PCR of the TCR CDR3 used the HTBI primer set. In TCRdb, the multiplex PCR reads were re-called with MiXCR into one record per CDR3 protein. This table has fewer than 650,000 distinct CDR3 sequences, approximately 15% appearing once. Sequenced material: blood. The receptors derive from a woman aged 40 to 50 with Graves' ophthalmopathy.

V gene TRBV30 combines with J gene TRBJ1-1, with D possibly being TRBD1 (5 bases). CDR1 and CDR2 (germline): GTSNPN, SVGIG (reference sequence). The CDR3 has 12 residues. V was shortened by 6 bases and J by 7 bases, with 15 bases between the two germline ends. The CDR3 sequence is CACGGGSSEAFF. For the CDR3, the DNA is TGTGCCTGCGGTGGGGGGAGTAGTGAAGCTTTCTTT.

This clonotype appeared many times. The chain combines TRBV20-1 with TRBJ2-5; D might be TRBD1 or TRBD2, each matching 5 bases. CDR3 size: 14 residues. CDR1 is DFQATT and CDR2 is SNEGSKA in the germline V gene (reference sequence). V shed 2 bases and J shed 1 base, with 11 bases lying between them. CDR3 in DNA: TGCAGTGCTAGACATAGGGACCGCCAAGAGACCCAGTACTTC. This encodes CSARHRDRQETQYF.

This clonotype appeared many times. The chain combines TRBV12-3 or TRBV12-4 with TRBJ2-5; 7 bases align to TRBD2. The length of the CDR3 is 14 residues. V shed 2 bases and J 5 bases; nucleotides not matched to a gene: 5. For the CDR3, the DNA is TGTGCCAGCAGTTTAATGGCGGGAGTGGAGACCCAGTACTTC. It translates to CASSLMAGVETQYF.

This clonotype was counted at least ten times. This chain's CDR3 is CASSYSMRGYTF. The CDR3 nucleotides read TGTGCCAGCAGTTACTCGATGCGAGGCTACACCTTC. The gene calls are TRBV6-2 or TRBV6-3 and TRBJ1-2; D ambiguous. Germline CDR1 is MNHEY and CDR2 is SVGEGT. The V and J ends lost 0 bases and 8 bases respectively, with 7 bases between them. The CDR3 covers 12 residues.

This clonotype was detected ten times or more. The chain is built from TRBV11-2 and TRBJ2-7; tentatively, D is TRBD2 (6 bases). CDR1 and CDR2 (germline): SGHAT, FQNNGV. V dropped 2 bases and J dropped 5 bases, with 19 bases sitting between them. This CDR3 comprises 16 residues. CDR3 region: CASSLIASGLGHEQYF. DNA for the CDR3: TGTGCCAGCAGCTTAATAGCGAGCGGGCTGGGCCACGAGCAGTACTTC.

This clonotype was seen many times. The rearrangement joins TRBV14 to TRBJ2-7, with D possibly being TRBD2 (5 bases). V gave up 0 bases and J gave up 0 bases, with 6 bases separating them. The CDR3 totals 14 residues. Germline V CDR1 and CDR2: SGHDN, FVKESK. CDR3 nucleotide sequence: TGTGCCAGCAGCCAAGATCTAGCCTCCTACGAGCAGTACTTC. Translated: CASSQDLASYEQYF. Drawing the rest from reference TRBV14 and TRBJ2-7, the complete variable domain is EAGVTQFPSHSVIEKGQTVTLRCDPISGHDNLYWYRRVMGKEIKFLLHFVKESKQDESGMPNNRFLAERTGGTYSTLKVQPAELEDSGVYFCASSQDLASYEQYFGPGTRLTVT.

At least ten counts were recorded for this clonotype. The rearrangement uses TRBV30 and TRBJ2-5; TRBD2 matches 7 bases. CDR3 length: 13 amino acids. Germline CDR1 GTSNPN, CDR2 SVGIG (reference sequence). V lost 5 bases, J lost 1 base, and 4 bases stayed unmatched. In nucleotides, the CDR3 is TGTGCCTGGGGGAGGGGATTCCAAGAGACCCAGTACTTC. This codes for CAWGRGFQETQYF.

This clonotype was recorded at least ten times. This sequence joins TRBV7-3 and TRBJ2-2; tentatively, D is TRBD2 (5 bases). The V gene's germline CDR1 is SGHTA and CDR2 FQGTGA. V was cut by 5 bases and J by 5 bases, with 15 bases left in between. The CDR3 is made up of 15 amino acids. CDR3 loop: CASSPSGLGTGELFF. DNA for the CDR3: TGTGCCAGCAGCCCGAGCGGTTTGGGGACCGGGGAGCTGTTTTTT.

The CDR3 spells CASSSTSGRPDVAKNIQYF. CDR3 coding DNA: TGTGCCAGCAGTTCGACTAGCGGCAGACCCGATGTAGCCAAAAACATTCAGTACTTC. The chain couples TRBV12-3 or TRBV12-4 to TRBJ2-4, with TRBD2 matching 9 bases. V shed 4 bases, J shed 0 bases, and the junction held 13 bases outside the gene matches. There are 19 residues in the CDR3.

In its sample, this clonotype was seen many times. V gene TRBV7-2 combines with J gene TRBJ1-5, with 7 bases lining up with TRBD1. This CDR3 spans 14 amino acids. V shed 5 bases and J 7 bases; nucleotides not matched to a gene: 8. In germline, CDR1 is SGHTA, CDR2 FQGNSA. CDR3 DNA: TGTGCCAGCAGCCCAGGGGGTCGGGAGCAGCCCCAGCATTTT. Amino acids: CASSPGGREQPQHF.

The CDR3 reads CASSLRPTGRHHTEAFF. The CDR3 nucleotides are TGTGCCAGCAGTTTACGGCCGACAGGGAGGCATCACACTGAAGCTTTCTTT. The chain couples TRBV27 to TRBJ1-1, with 7 bases matching TRBD1. Per germline, CDR1 MNHEY and CDR2 SMNVEV (reference sequence). This CDR3 is built from 17 residues. With 2 bases clipped from V and 3 bases from J, the junction kept 12 bases outside the gene matches.

This chain joins TRBV5-6 and TRBJ1-1; the D is unclear. Germline CDR1 is SGHDT and CDR2 is YYEEEE. Trimming removed 9 bases at V and 0 bases at J, with 12 bases between. This CDR3 spans 13 amino acids. The CDR3 bases are TGTGCCACTGCGGCCCAAATGAACACTGAAGCTTTCTTT. It translates to CATAAQMNTEAFF.

This clonotype showed up many times. The chain recombines TRBV20-1 with TRBJ2-5; no definite D call. Germline loops: CDR1 DFQATT, CDR2 SNEGSKA (reference sequence). V lost 2 bases to trimming and J lost 4 bases, with 8 bases between them. The CDR3 has 12 residues. CDR3 amino acids: CSARSTAETQYF. CDR3 DNA sequence: TGCAGTGCTAGATCCACTGCAGAGACCCAGTACTTC.

This clonotype appeared a single time. Being one base from a much bigger clone, this may be a read error. The chain recombines TRBV6-1 with TRBJ2-7; 7 positions agree with TRBD1. Germline values: CDR1 MNHNS, CDR2 SASEGT. J was trimmed by 5 bases and V by 5 bases; bases with no gene match: 9. The CDR3 extends over 14 amino acids. In DNA form, the CDR3 reads TGTGCCAGCAGTCCCGTGACAGGGAAAAACGAGCAGTACTTC. It is translated as CASSPVTGKNEQYF.

The chain links TRBV5-1 to TRBJ2-2; 9 positions agree with TRBD1. The trim removed 4 bases at V and 5 bases at J, leaving 9 bases unmatched. Germline V gene sequence: CDR1 SGHRS, CDR2 YFSETQ. This CDR3 region has 16 residues. The CDR3 DNA is TGCGCCAGCAGCAAACCGGGACAGGGAAAGACCGGGGAGCTGTTTTTT. It yields the protein CASSKPGQGKTGELFF.

There are a few counts of this clonotype. The chain has TRBV9 and TRBJ2-7; D uncertain. Germline V gene lookup returns CDR1 SGDLS and CDR2 YYNGEE. V was trimmed by 0 bases and J by 5 bases, leaving 15 bases between them. The CDR3 loop spans 15 amino acids. The CDR3 loop reads CASSVAGSPGHEQYF. The CDR3 nucleotides read TGTGCCAGCAGCGTAGCGGGTAGCCCTGGGCACGAGCAGTACTTC. The variable domain in full, completed from reference TRBV9 and TRBJ2-7, reads DSGVTQTPKHLITATGQRVTLRCSPRSGDLSVYWYQQSLDQGLQFLIQYYNGEERAKGNILERFSAQQFPDLHSELNLSSLELGDSALYFCASSVAGSPGHEQYFGPGTRLTVT.

As for this clonotype: The CDR3 end shows no conserved phenylalanine or tryptophan, and so a read error is likely. The chain uses TRBV7-9 and TRBJ2-5; D is ambiguous. The CDR3 sequence is 14 residues long. The germline V gene encodes CDR1 SEHNR and CDR2 FQNEAQ (reference sequence). Trimming stripped 1 base from V and 4 bases from J, with 10 bases between. The CDR3 loop reads CASSLGTGRETQYI. In DNA, the CDR3 is TGTGCCAGCAGCTTAGGGACCGGCAGAGAGACCCAGTACATC.

In this sample, this clonotype turned up many times. This chain links TRBV19 with TRBJ1-2, with TRBD1 identical over 7 bases. The germline CDR1 and CDR2 sequences are LNHDA and SQIVND (reference sequence). J lost 4 bases, V lost 7 bases, and 9 bases had no gene match. CDR3 length equals 14 residues. The CDR3 nucleotides read TGTGCCAGTACCCTCCCCGACAGGGCCTATGGCTACACCTTC. This sequence encodes CASTLPDRAYGYTF.